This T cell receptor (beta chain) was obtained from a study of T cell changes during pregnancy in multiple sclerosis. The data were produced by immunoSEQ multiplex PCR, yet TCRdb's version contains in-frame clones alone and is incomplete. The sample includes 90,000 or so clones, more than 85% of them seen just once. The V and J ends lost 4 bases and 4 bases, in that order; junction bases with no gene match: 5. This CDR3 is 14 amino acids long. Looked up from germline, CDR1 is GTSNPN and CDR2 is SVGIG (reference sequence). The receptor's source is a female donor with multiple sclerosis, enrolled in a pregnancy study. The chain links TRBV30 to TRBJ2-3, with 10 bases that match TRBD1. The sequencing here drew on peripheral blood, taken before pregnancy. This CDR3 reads CAWNPTGGADTQYF. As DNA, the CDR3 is TGTGCCTGGAATCCGACAGGGGGCGCAGATACGCAGTATTTT.